This TCR beta chain was captured by sequencing in a study of blood T cell repertoires in COVID-19. Across the whole study: COVID-19 samples from acute and convalescent phases originated in the United States, Italy and Spain. T cells, B-cell-depleted T cells, or PBMCs provided the cDNA or gDNA that served as material.

Profiled with immunoSEQ multiplex PCR; TCRdb holds only in-frame clones, not every one. The table shows under 300,000 clones, with about 90% occurring only once. J gave up 0 bases and V 7 bases, and 6 bases lay outside the gene matches. Germline CDR1 SGHRS, CDR2 YFSETQ. The CDR3 sequence is 15 residues long. Seattle's cohort entered during active infection and was followed longitudinally. Material for sequencing was peripheral blood. The TCR was taken from a woman in her sixties with COVID-19, enrolled during active disease. This chain connects TRBV5-1 to TRBJ2-2; the match to TRBD1 covers 7 bases. CDR3: CASARDSPNTGELFF. The DNA of the CDR3 is TGCGCCAGCGCTAGGGACAGTCCGAACACCGGGGAGCTGTTTTTT.